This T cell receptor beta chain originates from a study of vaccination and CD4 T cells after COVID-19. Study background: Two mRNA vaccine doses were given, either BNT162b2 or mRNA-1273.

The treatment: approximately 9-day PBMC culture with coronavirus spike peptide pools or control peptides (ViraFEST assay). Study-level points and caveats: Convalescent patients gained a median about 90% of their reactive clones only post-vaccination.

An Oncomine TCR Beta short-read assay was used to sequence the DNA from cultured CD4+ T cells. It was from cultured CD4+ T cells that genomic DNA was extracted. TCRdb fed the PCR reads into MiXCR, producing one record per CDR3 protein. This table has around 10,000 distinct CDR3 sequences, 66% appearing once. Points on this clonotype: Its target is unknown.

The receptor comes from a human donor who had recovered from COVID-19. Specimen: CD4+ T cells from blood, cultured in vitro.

DNA for the CDR3: TGTGCCAGCAGCCCCGCAACCTATGGCTACACCTTC. Protein sequence: CASSPATYGYTF. The chain has TRBV12-3 or TRBV12-4 and TRBJ1-2; no clear D gene. Trimming stripped 6 bases from V and 4 bases from J, with 9 bases between. The CDR3 extends over 12 amino acids.